This TCR beta chain was obtained from a study of T cells in Graves' hyperthyroidism and ophthalmopathy. Study-wide results and caveats: Blood also contained most expanded thyroid clonotypes above 0.001. The model forecast ophthalmopathy, anticipating it by a median about six months before onset.

The diagnoses drew upon clinical symptoms, serum thyroxine and TRAb, thyroid ultrasound and orbital computed tomography. Roughly 10 ml of fresh peripheral blood supplied the PBMCs. This clonotype was picked up many times. As yet, its antigen is unknown. This CDR3 region has 16 residues. Germline V gives CDR1 SGHRS, CDR2 YFSETQ. The junction had 5 bases not matched to a gene; V was cut back by 2 bases and J by 1 base. RNA transcripts gave rise to amplified TCR beta CDR3 regions. The HTBI set primed first-round TCR CDR3 RT-PCR. A single record per CDR3 protein comes from TCRdb applying MiXCR to the multiplex PCR reads. The table shows around 500,000 distinct CDR3 sequences, with less than 15% occurring only once.

This clonotype originated in a woman between 40 and 50 years old with Graves' hyperthyroidism. The chain joins TRBV5-1 to TRBJ2-2, with 7 bases that match TRBD1. The sample taken for sequencing was blood. CDR3: CASSFDRAQNTGELFF. CDR3 coding DNA: TGCGCCAGCAGCTTCGACAGGGCGCAGAACACCGGGGAGCTGTTTTTT.